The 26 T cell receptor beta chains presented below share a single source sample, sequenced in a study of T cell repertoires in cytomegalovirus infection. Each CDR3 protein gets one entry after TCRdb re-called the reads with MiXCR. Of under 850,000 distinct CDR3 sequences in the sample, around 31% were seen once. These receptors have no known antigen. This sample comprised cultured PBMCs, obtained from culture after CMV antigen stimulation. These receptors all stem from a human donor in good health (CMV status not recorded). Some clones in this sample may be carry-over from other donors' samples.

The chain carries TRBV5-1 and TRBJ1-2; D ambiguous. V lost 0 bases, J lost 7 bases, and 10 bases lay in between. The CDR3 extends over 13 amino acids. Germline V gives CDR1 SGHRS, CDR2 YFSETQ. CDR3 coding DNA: TGCGCCAGCAGCTTGGCCGGGAAAGGTGGCTACACCTTC. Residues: CASSLAGKGGYTF.

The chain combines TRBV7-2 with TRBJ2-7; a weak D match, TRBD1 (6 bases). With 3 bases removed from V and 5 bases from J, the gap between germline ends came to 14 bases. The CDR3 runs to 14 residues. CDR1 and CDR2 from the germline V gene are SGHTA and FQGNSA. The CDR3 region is CASSFWGQSNEQYF. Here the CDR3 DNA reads TGTGCCAGCAGCTTTTGGGGGCAGTCCAACGAGCAGTACTTC.

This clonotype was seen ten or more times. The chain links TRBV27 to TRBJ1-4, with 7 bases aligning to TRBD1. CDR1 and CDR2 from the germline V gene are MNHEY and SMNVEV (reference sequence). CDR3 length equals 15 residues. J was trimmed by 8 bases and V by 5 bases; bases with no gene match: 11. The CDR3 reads CASSPRGGRREKLFF. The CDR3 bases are TGTGCCAGCAGTCCCAGGGGGGGACGAAGGGAAAAACTGTTTTTT.

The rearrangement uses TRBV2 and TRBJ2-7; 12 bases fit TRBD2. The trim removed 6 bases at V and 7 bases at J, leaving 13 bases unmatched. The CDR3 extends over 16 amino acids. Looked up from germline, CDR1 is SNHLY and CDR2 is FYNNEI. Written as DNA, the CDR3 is TGTGCCAGCAGCGTAATACTAGCGGGAGGCCCGGGGGAGCAGTACGTC. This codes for CASSVILAGGPGEQYV.

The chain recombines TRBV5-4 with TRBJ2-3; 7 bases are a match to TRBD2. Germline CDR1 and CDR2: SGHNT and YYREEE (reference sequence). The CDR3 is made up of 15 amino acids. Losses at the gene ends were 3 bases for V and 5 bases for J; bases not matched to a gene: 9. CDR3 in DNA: TGTGCCAGCAGCTGGAAGCGGGATAGCGGAGATACGCAGTATTTT. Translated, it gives CASSWKRDSGDTQYF.

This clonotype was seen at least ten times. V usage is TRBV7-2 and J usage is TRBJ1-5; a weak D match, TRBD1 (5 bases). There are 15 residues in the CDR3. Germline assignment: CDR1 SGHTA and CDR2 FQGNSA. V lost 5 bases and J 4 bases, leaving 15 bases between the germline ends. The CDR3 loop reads CASSPFAGGNQPQHF. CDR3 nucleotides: TGTGCCAGCAGCCCCTTTGCGGGGGGGAATCAGCCCCAGCATTTT.

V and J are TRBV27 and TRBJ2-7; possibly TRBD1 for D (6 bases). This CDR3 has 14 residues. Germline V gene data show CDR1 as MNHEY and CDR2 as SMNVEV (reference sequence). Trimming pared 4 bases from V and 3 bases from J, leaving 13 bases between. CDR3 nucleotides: TGTGCCAGCAGTTGGAACAGGGACGGCTACGAGCAGTACTTC. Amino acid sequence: CASSWNRDGYEQYF.

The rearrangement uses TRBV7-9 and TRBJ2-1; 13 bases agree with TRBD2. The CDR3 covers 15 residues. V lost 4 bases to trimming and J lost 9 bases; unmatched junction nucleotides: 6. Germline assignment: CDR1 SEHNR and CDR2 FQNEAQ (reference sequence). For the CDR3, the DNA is TGTGCCAGCAGCTCGGGGACTAGCGGGGTCAGTGAGCAGTTCTTC. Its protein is CASSSGTSGVSEQFF. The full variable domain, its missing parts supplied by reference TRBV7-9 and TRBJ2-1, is DTGVSQNPRHKITKRGQNVTFRCDPISEHNRLYWYRQTLGQGPEFLTYFQNEAQLEKSRLLSDRFSAERPKGSFSTLEIQRTEQGDSAMYLCASSSGTSGVSEQFFGPGTRLTVL.

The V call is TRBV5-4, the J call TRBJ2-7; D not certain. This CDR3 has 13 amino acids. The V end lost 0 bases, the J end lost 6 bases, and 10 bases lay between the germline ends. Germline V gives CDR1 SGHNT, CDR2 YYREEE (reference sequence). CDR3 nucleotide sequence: TGTGCCAGCAGCTTGGAAGCTAGGCGCGAGCAGTACTTC. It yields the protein CASSLEARREQYF.

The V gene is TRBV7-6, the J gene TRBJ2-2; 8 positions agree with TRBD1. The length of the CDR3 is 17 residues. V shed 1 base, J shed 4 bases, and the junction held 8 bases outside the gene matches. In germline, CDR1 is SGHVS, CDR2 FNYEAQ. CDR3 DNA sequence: TGTGCCAGCAGCTTAGGGGCGACAGGGGTTGGCACCGGGGAGCTGTTTTTT. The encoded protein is CASSLGATGVGTGELFF.

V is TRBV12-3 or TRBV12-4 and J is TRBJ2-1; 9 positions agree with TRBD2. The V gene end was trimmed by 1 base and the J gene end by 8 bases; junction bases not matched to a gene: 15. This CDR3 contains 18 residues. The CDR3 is CASSLGSWATSGRDEQFF. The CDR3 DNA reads TGTGCCAGCAGTTTAGGATCGTGGGCGACTAGCGGTAGGGATGAGCAGTTCTTC.

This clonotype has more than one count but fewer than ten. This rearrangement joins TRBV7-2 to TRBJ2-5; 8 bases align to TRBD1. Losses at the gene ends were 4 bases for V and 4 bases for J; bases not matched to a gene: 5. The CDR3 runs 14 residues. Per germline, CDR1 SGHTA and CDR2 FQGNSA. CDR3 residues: CASSSGTGLETQYF. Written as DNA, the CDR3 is TGTGCCAGCAGCTCCGGGACAGGCCTAGAGACCCAGTACTTC.

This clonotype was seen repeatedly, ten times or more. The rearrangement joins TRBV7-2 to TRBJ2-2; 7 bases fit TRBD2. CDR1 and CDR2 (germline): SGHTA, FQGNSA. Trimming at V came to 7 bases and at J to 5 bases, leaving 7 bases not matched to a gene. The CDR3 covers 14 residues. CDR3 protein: CASTRGGSTGELFF. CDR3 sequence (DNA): TGTGCCAGCACCCGGGGCGGGAGTACCGGGGAGCTGTTTTTT.

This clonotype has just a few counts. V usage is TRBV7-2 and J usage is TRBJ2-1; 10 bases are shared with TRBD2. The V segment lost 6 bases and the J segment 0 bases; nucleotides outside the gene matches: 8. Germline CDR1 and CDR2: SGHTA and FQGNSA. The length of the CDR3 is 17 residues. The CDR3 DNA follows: TGTGCCAGCAGAGGCTTAGCGGGAGGAGGCTCCTACAATGAGCAGTTCTTC. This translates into CASRGLAGGGSYNEQFF.

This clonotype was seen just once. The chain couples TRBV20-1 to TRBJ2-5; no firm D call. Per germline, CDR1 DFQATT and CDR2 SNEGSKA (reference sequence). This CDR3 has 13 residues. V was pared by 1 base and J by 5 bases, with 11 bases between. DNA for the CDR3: TGCAGTGCTAGAGTCGCTGCCGGCGAGACCCAGTACTTC. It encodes CSARVAAGETQYF.

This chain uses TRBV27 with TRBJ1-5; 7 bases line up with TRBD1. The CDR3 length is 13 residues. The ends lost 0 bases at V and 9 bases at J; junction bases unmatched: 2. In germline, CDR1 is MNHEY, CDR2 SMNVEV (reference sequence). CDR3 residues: CASSLSQGGPQHF. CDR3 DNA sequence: TGTGCCAGCAGTTTATCCCAGGGGGGGCCCCAGCATTTT.

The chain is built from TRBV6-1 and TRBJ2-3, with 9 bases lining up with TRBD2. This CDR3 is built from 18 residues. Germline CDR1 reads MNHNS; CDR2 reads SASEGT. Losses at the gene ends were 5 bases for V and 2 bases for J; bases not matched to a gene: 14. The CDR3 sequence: CASSNLAGYSVFTDTQYF. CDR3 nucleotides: TGTGCCAGCAGTAACCTAGCGGGATATAGTGTATTCACAGATACGCAGTATTTT.

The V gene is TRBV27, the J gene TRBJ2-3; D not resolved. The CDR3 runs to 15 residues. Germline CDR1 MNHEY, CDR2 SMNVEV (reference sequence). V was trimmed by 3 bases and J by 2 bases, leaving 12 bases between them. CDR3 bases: TGTGCCAGCAGTTTTTCTCCCTCACTCACAGATACGCAGTATTTT. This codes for CASSFSPSLTDTQYF.

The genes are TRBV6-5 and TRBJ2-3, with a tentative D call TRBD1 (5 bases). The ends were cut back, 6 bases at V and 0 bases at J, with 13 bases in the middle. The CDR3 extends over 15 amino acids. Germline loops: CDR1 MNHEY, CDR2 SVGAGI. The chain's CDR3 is CASRTQVTSTDTQYF. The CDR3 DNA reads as TGTGCCAGCAGAACACAGGTGACTAGCACAGATACGCAGTATTTT.

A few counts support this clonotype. In DNA form, the CDR3 reads TGTGCCAGCAGCTCCCCGTTTGGCGCAGATACGCAGTATTTT. Translated, it gives CASSSPFGADTQYF. This chain links TRBV7-6 with TRBJ2-3, with D unresolved. This CDR3 has 14 amino acids. V lost 4 bases and J lost 4, with 12 bases in between. The germline V gene encodes CDR1 SGHVS and CDR2 FNYEAQ.

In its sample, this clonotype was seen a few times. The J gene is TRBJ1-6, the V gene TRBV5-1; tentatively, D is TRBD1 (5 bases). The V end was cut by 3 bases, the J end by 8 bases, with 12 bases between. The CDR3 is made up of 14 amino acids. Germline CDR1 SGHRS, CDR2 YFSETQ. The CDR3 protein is CASSWDGADSPLHF. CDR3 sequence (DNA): TGCGCCAGCAGCTGGGACGGTGCAGATTCACCCCTCCACTTT. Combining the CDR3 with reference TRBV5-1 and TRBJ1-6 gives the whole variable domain KAGVTQTPRYLIKTRGQQVTLSCSPISGHRSVSWYQQTPGQGLQFLFEYFSETQRNKGNFPGRFSGRQFSNSRSEMNVSTLELGDSALYLCASSWDGADSPLHFGNGTRLTVT.

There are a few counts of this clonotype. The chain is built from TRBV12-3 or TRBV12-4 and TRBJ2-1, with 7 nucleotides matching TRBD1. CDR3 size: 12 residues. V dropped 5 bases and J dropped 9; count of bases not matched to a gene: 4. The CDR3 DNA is TGTGCCAGCAGTACGACAGGGCTTGAGCAGTTCTTC. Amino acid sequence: CASSTTGLEQFF.

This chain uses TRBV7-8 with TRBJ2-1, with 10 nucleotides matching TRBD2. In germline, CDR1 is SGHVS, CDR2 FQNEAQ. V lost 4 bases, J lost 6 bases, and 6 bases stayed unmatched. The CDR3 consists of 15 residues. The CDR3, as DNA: TGTGCCAGCAGCTCTAGCGGGAGCAGAGGCAATGAGCAGTTCTTC. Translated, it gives CASSSSGSRGNEQFF.

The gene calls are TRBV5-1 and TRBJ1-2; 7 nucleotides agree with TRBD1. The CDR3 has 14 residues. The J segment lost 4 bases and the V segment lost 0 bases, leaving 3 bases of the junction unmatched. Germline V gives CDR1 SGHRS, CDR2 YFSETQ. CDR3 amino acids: CASSLGDSPYGYTF. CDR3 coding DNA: TGCGCCAGCAGCTTGGGGGACAGCCCCTATGGCTACACCTTC.

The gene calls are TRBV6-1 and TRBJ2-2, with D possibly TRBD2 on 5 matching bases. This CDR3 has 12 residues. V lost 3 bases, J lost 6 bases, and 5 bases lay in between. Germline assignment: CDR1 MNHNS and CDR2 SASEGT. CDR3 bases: TGTGCCAGCAGTGAGAGGGCCGGGGAGCTGTTTTTT. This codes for CASSERAGELFF.

The CDR3 coding sequence is TGTGCCAGCCGTCCTAGCGGAACTATCACAGATACGCAGTATTTT. It encodes CASRPSGTITDTQYF. The V gene is TRBV5-4, the J gene TRBJ2-3; 7 positions match TRBD2. V was pared by 7 bases and J by 2 bases, with 10 bases of the junction left unmatched. The CDR3 is 15 residues long. The V gene's germline CDR1 is SGHNT and CDR2 YYREEE (reference sequence).